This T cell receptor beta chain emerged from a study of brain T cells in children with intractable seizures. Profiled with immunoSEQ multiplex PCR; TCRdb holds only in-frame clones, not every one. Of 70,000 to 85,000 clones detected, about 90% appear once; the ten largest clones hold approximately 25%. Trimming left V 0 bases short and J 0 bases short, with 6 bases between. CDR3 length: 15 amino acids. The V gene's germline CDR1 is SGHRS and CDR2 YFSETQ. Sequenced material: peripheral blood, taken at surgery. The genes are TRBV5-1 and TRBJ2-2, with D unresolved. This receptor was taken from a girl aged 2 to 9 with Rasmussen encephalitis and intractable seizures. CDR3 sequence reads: CASSLDTANTGELFF. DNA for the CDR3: TGCGCCAGCAGCTTGGATACCGCGAACACCGGGGAGCTGTTTTTT.